This paragraph reports one TCR beta chain. This clone has a handful of counts. The antigen this receptor binds is unknown. No much larger clone exists at a distance of one base, and base qualities are not known. These data originate in a study of CD8+ T cells in alopecia areata (dated 2018 in TCRdb). Background for the entire study: The treated patients, all with moderate-to-severe alopecia areata, were enrolled in an open-label pilot trial of oral tofacitinib given at 5 to 10 mg twice daily. Tofacitinib was given for 6 to 18 months, followed by 6 months of follow-up off drug to assess delayed response and recurrence. The study used high-throughput TCRbeta sequencing to examine T cell clonal expansion in alopecia areata, in both the C3H/HeJ mouse model and human patients. In humans, TCRbeta sequencing was performed on scalp tissue and on sorted CD4+ and CD8+ peripheral blood T cells from healthy controls and from patients with patchy or totalis/universalis alopecia areata. Biopsies were taken from tofacitinib-treated patients at baseline and at 4 and 24 weeks of treatment, and a later scalp biopsy was taken in several of the tofacitinib-treated patients. Scalp clonality was compared among normal scalp (n=4), patchy alopecia areata scalp (n=8), and alopecia totalis/universalis scalp (n=8). RNA came from the PAXgene miRNA kit for fixed scalp, the miRNeasy kit for PBMCs, and the RNeasy kit for mouse skin. immunoSEQ multiplex PCR using 35 Vbeta forward primers and 13 Jbeta reverse primers was used to amplify TCRbeta CDR3 regions. Here is what the overall study found, with its caveats: Shared TCR sequences between patients were less evident than in mice, which may be partly attributable to HLA diversity in the patient population. Unlike mouse skin, which is dominated by gammadelta T cells, normal human skin has resident alphabeta T cells that are also sequenced, and this complicates analysis of the scalp TCR repertoire. Compared with normal scalp, lesional scalp, particularly in alopecia totalis/universalis, had higher clonality and more expanded CD8+ clones, which suggests antigenic drive.

Taken with the paper, the label for time point translates to: baseline before oral tofacitinib. Lesional scalp punch biopsies and peripheral blood were obtained from alopecia areata patients. PBMCs were separated by density centrifugation and stained for CD3, CD4 and CD8, after which CD4+ and CD8+ T cells were sorted on a FACSAria. The CDR3 measures 17 amino acids from cysteine to phenylalanine. The DNA shown is the 51-base CDR3, in frame from base 1. Compared with germline, V lacks 10 bases and J lacks 4 bases; bases without a gene match: 13. The method behind the library was the immunoSEQ multiplex PCR assay. To provide template for TCR sequencing, every sample had RNA extracted and reverse transcribed into cDNA. SuperScript III was used for first-strand cDNA synthesis, primed with a 2:1 mix of oligo-dT and random hexamers. A synthetic immune receptor repertoire was used to assess amplification bias, and residual bias was removed computationally. Per the source publication's procedure: Raw reads were preprocessed for error removal, and CDR3 was defined according to IMGT conventions as running from the conserved cysteine to phenylalanine. Clonality was computed as 1 minus the Shannon entropy, with the entropy normalized by log2 of the number of productive unique TCRs. Whether scalp clones were CD4 or CD8 was inferred by matching scalp TCRbeta sequences against CD4 and CD8 repertoires sorted from blood. TCRdb limited this immuneACCESS table to in-frame rearrangements with V and J called. A share of clones is missing; checked studies link under half to unresolved V genes, and the rest is unexplained. V, J and clone size are those of that table, while D and trimming were read from the DNA. The sample data list hundreds of thousands of clones, and 67% of these were observed just once. Around 1.2% of the sample belongs to the ten largest clones.

This receptor was identified in a human donor with alopecia areata. Sequencing used CD4+ T cells sorted from blood, obtained at week 0. This chain joins TRBV23-1 to TRBJ1-6; TRBD1 lines up with 10 middle nucleotides. TRBV23-1 carries the ORF label, with uncertain function. CDR3 reads: CATEGQGTRDYNSPLHF. The DNA sequence is given as TGCGCCACAGAGGGACAGGGGACCCGGGATTATAATTCACCCCTCCACTTT.